This is a list of T cell receptor beta chains from one sample in a study of blood T cell repertoires in COVID-19. Measured with immunoSEQ multiplex PCR; TCRdb has only the in-frame clones, and not every one. The data hold fewer than 300,000 clones, with approximately 86% observed a single time. Sequenced sample: peripheral blood. Receptor source: a woman aged 30 to 39 with acute or convalescent COVID-19. The CDR3 runs from the conserved cysteine through the conserved F or W. The order of the fields is D gene, V gene, CDR3 protein. The D gene is left open where the match is weak.

d_call: -
v_call: TRBV9
cdr3_aa: CASSGPLVRNTGELFF

d_call: TRBD2
v_call: TRBV7-9
cdr3_aa: CASSLRLASSTDTQYF

d_call: -
v_call: TRBV29-1
cdr3_aa: CSVVRGGNTIYF

d_call: -
v_call: TRBV21-1
cdr3_aa: CASSGQRYQETQYF

d_call: -
v_call: TRBV29-1
cdr3_aa: CSVDRDYEQYF

d_call: -
v_call: TRBV5-1
cdr3_aa: CASSPGVAGANVLTF

d_call: -
v_call: TRBV13
cdr3_aa: CASSLGESSGANVLTF

d_call: -
v_call: TRBV6-5
cdr3_aa: CASRSGLRNTEAFF

d_call: TRBD1
v_call: TRBV6-2/TRBV6-3
cdr3_aa: CASSPADRGSSNQPQHF

d_call: -
v_call: TRBV7-9
cdr3_aa: CASSSGGRGSTDTQYF

d_call: TRBD2
v_call: TRBV18
cdr3_aa: CASSPPVSGSPDTQYF

d_call: -
v_call: TRBV29-1
cdr3_aa: CSVVWDWYNEQFF

d_call: -
v_call: TRBV5-8
cdr3_aa: CASSLRTDTTDTQYF

d_call: TRBD2
v_call: TRBV14
cdr3_aa: CASSQVSGSAGEQYF

d_call: -
v_call: TRBV12-3/TRBV12-4
cdr3_aa: CASSYGGLNEQYF

d_call: -
v_call: TRBV7-3
cdr3_aa: CASTRADTQYF

d_call: -
v_call: TRBV7-6
cdr3_aa: CASSLLPVEKLFF

d_call: -
v_call: TRBV10-3
cdr3_aa: CAISEPIGLNYNEQFF